This record looks at one T cell receptor (beta chain) sequence and its context. Using immunoSEQ multiplex PCR, the repertoire was profiled, and TCRdb retains in-frame clones only, with some absent. The table lists about 76,000 clones, about 86% of them singletons. This CDR3 has 13 amino acids. Per the germline V gene, CDR1 is MGHDK and CDR2 is SYGVNS. V dropped 3 bases and J dropped 4 bases, with 10 bases sitting between them. The data were obtained in a study of blood T cell repertoires in COVID-19. This receptor was identified in a human donor in a cohort sampled during active COVID-19. The sequenced sample was peripheral blood. The rearrangement uses TRBV25-1 and TRBJ2-7; TRBD2 is a possible D gene (7 bases). The CDR3 here is CASSDGGRYEQYF. In nucleotides, the CDR3 is TGTGCCAGCAGTGACGGGGGGCGGTACGAGCAGTACTTC.